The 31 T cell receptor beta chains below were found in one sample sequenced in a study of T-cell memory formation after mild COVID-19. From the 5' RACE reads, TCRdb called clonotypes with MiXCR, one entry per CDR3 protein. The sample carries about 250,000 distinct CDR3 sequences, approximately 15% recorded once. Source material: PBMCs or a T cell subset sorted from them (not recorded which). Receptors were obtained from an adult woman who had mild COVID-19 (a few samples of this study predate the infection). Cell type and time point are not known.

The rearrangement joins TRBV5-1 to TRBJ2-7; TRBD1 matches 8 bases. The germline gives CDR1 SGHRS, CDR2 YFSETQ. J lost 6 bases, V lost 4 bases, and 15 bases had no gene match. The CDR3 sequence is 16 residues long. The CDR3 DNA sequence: TGCGCCAGCAGCCCCTCTAGAGCCCAGGGGGCCAGCGAGCAGTACTTC. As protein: CASSPSRAQGASEQYF. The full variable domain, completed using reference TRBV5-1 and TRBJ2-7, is KAGVTQTPRYLIKTRGQQVTLSCSPISGHRSVSWYQQTPGQGLQFLFEYFSETQRNKGNFPGRFSGRQFSNSRSEMNVSTLELGDSALYLCASSPSRAQGASEQYFGPGTRLTVT.

The CDR3 here is CASSPQTTDTQYF. CDR3 nucleotides: TGTGCCAGCTCACCCCAGACTACAGATACGCAGTATTTT. The chain carries TRBV18 and TRBJ2-3; D is uncertain. Per germline, CDR1 KGHSH and CDR2 LQKENI. There are 13 residues in the CDR3. V gave up 3 bases and J gave up 3 bases, with 7 bases separating them.

CDR3 sequence reads: CASTSGGNGYTF. CDR3 in DNA: TGTGCCAGCACCTCGGGAGGGAATGGCTACACCTTC. The rearrangement joins TRBV11-2 to TRBJ1-2; no clear D. The CDR3 runs to 12 residues. CDR1 is SGHAT, CDR2 FQNNGV, per germline. The germline V and J ends were trimmed by 7 bases and 6 bases, with 12 bases remaining between them.

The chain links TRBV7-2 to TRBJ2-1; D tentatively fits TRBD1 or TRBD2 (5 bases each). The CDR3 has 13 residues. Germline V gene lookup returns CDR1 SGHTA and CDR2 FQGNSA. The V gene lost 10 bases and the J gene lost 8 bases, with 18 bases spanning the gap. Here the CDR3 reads CATGTYVNDEQFF. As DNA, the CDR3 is TGTGCCACCGGGACCTACGTCAACGATGAGCAGTTCTTC.

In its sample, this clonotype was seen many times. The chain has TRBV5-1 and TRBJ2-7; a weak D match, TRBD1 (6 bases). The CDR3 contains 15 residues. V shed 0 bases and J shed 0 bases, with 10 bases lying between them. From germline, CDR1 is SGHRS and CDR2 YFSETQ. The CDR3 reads CASSLDGTPSYEQYF. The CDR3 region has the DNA TGCGCCAGCAGCTTGGATGGGACACCCTCCTACGAGCAGTACTTC.

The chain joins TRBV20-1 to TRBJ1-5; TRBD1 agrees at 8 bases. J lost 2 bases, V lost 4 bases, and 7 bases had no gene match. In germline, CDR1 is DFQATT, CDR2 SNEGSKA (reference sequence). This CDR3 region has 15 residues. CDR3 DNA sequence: TGCAGTGCTACAACGGACAGGGAAGGCAATCAGCCCCAGCATTTT. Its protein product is CSATTDREGNQPQHF.

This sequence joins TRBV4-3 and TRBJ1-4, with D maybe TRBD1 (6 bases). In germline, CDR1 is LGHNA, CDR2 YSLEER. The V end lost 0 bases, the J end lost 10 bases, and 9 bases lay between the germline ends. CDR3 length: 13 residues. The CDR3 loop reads CASSQESRGKLFF. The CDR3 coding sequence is TGCGCCAGCAGCCAAGAATCCAGGGGAAAACTGTTTTTT.

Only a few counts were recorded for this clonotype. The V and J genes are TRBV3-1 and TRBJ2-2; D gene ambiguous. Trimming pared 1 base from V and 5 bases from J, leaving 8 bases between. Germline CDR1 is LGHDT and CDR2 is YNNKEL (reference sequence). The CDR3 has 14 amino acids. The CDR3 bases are TGTGCCAGCAGCCAAGTCCAAGGGACCGGGGAGCTGTTTTTT. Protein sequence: CASSQVQGTGELFF.

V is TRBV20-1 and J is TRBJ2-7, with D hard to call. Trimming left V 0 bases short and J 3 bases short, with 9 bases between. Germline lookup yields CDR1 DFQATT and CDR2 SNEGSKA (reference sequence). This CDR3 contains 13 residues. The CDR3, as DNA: TGCAGTGCTAGAGACCTAAGTAACTACGAGCAGTACTTC. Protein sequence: CSARDLSNYEQYF.

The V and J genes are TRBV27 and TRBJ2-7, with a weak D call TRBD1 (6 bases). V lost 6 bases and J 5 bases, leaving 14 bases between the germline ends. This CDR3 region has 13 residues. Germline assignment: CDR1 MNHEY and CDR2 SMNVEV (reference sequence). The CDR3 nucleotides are TGTGCCAGCAGCAAAGTACAGGGTGACGAGCAGTACTTC. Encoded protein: CASSKVQGDEQYF.

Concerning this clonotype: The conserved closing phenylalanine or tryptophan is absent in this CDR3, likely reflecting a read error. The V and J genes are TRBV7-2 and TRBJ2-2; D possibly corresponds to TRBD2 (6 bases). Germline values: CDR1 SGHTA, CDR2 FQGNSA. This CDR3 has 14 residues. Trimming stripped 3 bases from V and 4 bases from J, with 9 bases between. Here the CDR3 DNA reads TGTGCCAGCAGCTTGGCTAGCGCCACCGGGGAGCTGTTTCTT. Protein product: CASSLASATGELFL.

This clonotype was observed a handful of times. The CDR3 loop reads CAWSVLRGRALTQQFF. Written as DNA, the CDR3 is TGTGCCTGGAGTGTACTTCGCGGGAGGGCCCTTACCCAGCAGTTCTTC. This chain links TRBV30 with TRBJ2-1; 9 nucleotides match TRBD2. V lost 0 bases and J lost 11; bases outside the gene matches: 14. Germline CDR1 GTSNPN, CDR2 SVGIG (reference sequence). This CDR3 is 16 amino acids long. The full variable domain, completed using reference TRBV30 and TRBJ2-1, is SQTIHQWPATLVQPVGSPLSLECTVEGTSNPNLYWYRQAAGRGLQLLFYSVGIGQISSEVPQNLSASRPQDRQFILSSKKLLLSDSGFYLCAWSVLRGRALTQQFFGPGTRLTVL.

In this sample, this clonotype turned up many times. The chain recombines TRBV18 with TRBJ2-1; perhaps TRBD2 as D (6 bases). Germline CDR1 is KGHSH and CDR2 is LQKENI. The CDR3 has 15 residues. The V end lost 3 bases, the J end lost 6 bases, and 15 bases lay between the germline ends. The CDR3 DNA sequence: TGTGCCAGCTCACCCCCTAGCGTGGGAATCAATGAGCAGTTCTTC. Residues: CASSPPSVGINEQFF.

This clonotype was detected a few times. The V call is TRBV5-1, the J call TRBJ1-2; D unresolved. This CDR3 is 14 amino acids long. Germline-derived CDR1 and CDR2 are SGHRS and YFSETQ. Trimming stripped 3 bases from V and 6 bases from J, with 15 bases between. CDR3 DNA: TGCGCCAGCAGCTCCAGCGGCCTAGCGGATGGCTACACCTTC. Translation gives CASSSSGLADGYTF.

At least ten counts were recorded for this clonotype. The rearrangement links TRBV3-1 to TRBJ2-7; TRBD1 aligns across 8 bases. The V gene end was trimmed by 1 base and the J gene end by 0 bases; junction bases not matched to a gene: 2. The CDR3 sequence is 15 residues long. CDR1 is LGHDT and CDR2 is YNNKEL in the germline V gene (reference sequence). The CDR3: CASSQGTGGSYEQYF. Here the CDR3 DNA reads TGTGCCAGCAGCCAAGGAACAGGGGGCTCCTACGAGCAGTACTTC.

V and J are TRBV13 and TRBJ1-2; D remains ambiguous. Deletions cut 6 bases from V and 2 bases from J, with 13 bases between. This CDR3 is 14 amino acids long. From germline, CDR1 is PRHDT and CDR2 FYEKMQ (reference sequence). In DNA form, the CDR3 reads TGTGCCAGCAGTGTGGTAGGCGGGAACTATGGCTACACCTTC. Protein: CASSVVGGNYGYTF.

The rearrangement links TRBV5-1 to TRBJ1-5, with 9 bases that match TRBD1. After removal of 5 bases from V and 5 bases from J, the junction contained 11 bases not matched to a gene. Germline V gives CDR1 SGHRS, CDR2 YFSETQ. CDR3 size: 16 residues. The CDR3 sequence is CASRPVYRDRDQPQHF. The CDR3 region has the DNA TGCGCCAGCAGACCCGTCTACCGGGACAGGGATCAGCCCCAGCATTTT.

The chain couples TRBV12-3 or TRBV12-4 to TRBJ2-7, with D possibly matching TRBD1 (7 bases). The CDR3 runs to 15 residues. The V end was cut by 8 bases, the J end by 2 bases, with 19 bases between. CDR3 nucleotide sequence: TGTGCCAGCTCCTGGAGGGGGCAGGGGCCCTACGAGCAGTACTTC. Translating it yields CASSWRGQGPYEQYF.

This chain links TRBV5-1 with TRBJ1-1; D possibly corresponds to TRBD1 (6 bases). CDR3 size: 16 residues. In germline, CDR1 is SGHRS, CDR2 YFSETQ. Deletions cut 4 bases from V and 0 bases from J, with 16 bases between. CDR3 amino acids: CASSHERTAMNTEAFF. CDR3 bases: TGCGCCAGCAGCCACGAAAGGACAGCTATGAACACTGAAGCTTTCTTT.

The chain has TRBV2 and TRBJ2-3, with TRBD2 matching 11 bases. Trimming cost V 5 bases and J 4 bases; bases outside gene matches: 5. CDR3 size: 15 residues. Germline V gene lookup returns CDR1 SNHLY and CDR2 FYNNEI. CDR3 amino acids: CASSRLAGSADTQYF. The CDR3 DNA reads TGTGCCAGCAGTAGACTAGCGGGGTCTGCAGATACGCAGTATTTT.

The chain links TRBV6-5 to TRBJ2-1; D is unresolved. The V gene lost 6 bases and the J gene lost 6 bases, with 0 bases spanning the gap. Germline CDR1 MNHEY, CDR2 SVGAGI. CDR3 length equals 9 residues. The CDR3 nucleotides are TGTGCCAGCAGCAATGAGCAGTTCTTC. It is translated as CASSNEQFF.

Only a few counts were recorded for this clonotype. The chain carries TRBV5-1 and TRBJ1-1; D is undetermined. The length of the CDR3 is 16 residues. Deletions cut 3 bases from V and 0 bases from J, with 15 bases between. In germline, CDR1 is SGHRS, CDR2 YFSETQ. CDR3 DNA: TGCGCCAGCAGCTACCTGCGGGCGGATTTGAACACTGAAGCTTTCTTT. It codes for CASSYLRADLNTEAFF.

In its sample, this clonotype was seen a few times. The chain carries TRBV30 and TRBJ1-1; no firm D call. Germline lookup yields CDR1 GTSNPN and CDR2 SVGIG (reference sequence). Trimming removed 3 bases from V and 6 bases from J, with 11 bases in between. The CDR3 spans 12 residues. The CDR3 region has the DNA TGTGCCTGGAGGGACTTTTCCCCTGAAGCTTTCTTT. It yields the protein CAWRDFSPEAFF.

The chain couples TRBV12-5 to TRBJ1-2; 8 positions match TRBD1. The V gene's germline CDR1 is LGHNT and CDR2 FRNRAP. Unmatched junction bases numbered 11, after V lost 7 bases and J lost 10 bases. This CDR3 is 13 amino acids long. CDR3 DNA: TGTGCTAGTGCCCAAGGACAGGGAGATATCTACACCTTC. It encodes CASAQGQGDIYTF.

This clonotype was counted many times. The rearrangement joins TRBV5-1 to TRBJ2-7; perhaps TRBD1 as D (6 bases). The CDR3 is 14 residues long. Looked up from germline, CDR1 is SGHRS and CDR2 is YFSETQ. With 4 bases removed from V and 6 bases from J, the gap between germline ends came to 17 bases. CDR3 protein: CASSEGGPVFEQYF. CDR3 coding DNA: TGCGCCAGCAGCGAAGGGGGACCCGTGTTCGAGCAGTACTTC.

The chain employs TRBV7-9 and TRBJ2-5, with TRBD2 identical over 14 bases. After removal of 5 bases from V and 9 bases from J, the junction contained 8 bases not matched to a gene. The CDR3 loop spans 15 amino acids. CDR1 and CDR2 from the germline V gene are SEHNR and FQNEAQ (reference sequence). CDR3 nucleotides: TGTGCCAGCAGCCCCCCTCGACTAGCGGGAGGGGCCCAGTACTTC. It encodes CASSPPRLAGGAQYF.

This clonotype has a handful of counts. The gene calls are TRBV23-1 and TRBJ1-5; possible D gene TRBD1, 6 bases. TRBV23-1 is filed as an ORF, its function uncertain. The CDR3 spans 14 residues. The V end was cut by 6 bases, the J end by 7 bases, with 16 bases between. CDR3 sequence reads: CASSQGGGRQPQHF. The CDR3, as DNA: TGCGCCAGCAGCCAAGGGGGAGGGAGGCAGCCCCAGCATTTT.

The CDR3 sequence: CASSESGGGTDTQYF. CDR3 nucleotides: TGTGCCAGCAGCGAATCGGGGGGGGGCACAGATACGCAGTATTTT. The rearrangement joins TRBV9 to TRBJ2-3; TRBD2 matches 8 bases. V gave up 3 bases and J gave up 1 base; unmatched junction bases: 4. The germline V gene has CDR1 SGDLS and CDR2 YYNGEE. The CDR3 length is 15 residues.

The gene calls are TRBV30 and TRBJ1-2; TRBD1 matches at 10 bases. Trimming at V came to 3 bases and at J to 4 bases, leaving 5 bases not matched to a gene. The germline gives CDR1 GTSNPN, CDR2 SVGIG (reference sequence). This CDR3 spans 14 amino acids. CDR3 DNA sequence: TGTGCCTGGAGCCGATGGGACAGGGGCTATGGCTACACCTTC. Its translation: CAWSRWDRGYGYTF. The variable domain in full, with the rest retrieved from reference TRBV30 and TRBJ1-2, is SQTIHQWPATLVQPVGSPLSLECTVEGTSNPNLYWYRQAAGRGLQLLFYSVGIGQISSEVPQNLSASRPQDRQFILSSKKLLLSDSGFYLCAWSRWDRGYGYTFGSGTRLTVV.

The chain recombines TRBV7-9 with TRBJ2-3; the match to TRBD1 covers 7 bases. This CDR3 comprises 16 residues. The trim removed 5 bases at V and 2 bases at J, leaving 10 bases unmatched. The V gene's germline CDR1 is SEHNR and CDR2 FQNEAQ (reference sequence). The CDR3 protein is CASSPRGTDNTDTQYF. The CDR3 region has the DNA TGTGCCAGCAGCCCCAGGGGGACAGACAACACAGATACGCAGTATTTT.

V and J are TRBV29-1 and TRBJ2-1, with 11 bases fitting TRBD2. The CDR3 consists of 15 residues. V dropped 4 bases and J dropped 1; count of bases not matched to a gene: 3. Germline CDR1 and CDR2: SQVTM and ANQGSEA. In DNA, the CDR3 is TGCAGCGTTGCTCCTAGCGGGGGGTCCTACAATGAGCAGTTCTTC. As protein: CSVAPSGGSYNEQFF.